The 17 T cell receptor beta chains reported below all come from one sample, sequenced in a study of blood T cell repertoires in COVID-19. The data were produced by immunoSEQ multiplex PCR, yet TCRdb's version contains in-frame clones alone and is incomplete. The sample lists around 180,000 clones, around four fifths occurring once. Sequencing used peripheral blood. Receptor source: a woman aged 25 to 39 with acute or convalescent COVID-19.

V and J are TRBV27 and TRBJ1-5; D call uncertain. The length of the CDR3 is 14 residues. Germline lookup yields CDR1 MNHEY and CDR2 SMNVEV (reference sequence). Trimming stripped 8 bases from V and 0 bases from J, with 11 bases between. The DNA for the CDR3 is TGTGCCAGCGCAGGACTAAATAGCAATCAGCCCCAGCATTTT. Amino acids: CASAGLNSNQPQHF.

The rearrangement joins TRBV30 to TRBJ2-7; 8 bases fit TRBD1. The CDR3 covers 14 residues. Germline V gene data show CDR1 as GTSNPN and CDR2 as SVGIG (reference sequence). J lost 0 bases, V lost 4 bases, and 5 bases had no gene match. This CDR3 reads CAWIRTGSSYEQYF. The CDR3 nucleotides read TGTGCCTGGATCCGGACAGGGAGCTCCTACGAGCAGTACTTC.

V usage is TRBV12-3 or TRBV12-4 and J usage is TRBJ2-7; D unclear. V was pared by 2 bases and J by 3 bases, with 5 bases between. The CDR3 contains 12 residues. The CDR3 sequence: CASSLLYYEQYF. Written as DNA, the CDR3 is TGTGCCAGCAGTTTATTATACTACGAGCAGTACTTC.

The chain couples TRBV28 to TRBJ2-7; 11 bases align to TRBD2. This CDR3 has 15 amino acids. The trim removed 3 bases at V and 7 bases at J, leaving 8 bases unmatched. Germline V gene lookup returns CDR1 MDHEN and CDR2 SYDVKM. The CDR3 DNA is TGTGCCAGCAGTTTTGTAGCGGGAGGGCCGAGGGAGCAGTACTTC. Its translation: CASSFVAGGPREQYF.

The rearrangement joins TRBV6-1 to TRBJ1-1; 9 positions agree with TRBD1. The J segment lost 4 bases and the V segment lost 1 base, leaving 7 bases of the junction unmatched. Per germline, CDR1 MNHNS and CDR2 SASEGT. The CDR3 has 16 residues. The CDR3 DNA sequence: TGTGCCAGCAGTGAAGAGACAGGGGGAGTCGGCACTGAAGCTTTCTTT. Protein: CASSEETGGVGTEAFF.

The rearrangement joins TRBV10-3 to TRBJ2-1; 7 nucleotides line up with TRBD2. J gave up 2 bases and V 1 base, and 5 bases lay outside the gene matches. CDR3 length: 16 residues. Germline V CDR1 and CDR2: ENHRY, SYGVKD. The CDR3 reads CAISEYAGETYNEQFF. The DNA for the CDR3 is TGTGCCATCAGTGAGTATGCGGGGGAAACCTACAATGAGCAGTTCTTC.

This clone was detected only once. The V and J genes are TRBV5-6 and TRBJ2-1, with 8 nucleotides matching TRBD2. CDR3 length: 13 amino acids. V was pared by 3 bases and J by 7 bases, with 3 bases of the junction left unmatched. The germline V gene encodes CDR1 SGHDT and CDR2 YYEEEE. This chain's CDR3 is CASSSGTRNEQFF. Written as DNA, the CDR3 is TGTGCCAGCAGCTCCGGGACTAGGAATGAGCAGTTCTTC.

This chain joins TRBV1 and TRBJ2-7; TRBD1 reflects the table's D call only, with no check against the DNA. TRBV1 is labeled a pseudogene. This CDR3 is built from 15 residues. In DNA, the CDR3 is TGCACCAGCAGCCACACGGAGTCAGGGGTTCACGAGCAGTACTTC. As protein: CTSSHTESGVHEQYF.

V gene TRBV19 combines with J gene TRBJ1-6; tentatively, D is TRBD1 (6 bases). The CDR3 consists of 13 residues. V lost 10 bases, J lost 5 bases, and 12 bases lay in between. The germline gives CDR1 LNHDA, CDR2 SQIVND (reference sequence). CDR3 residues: CATRTENNSPLHF. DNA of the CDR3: TGTGCCACCCGGACAGAGAATAATTCACCCCTCCACTTT.

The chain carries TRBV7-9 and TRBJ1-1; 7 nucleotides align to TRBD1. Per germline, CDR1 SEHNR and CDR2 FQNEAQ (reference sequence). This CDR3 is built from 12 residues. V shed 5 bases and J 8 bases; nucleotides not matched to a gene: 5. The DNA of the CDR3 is TGTGCCAGCAGCCGGGACAGAACAGAAGCTTTCTTT. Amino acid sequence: CASSRDRTEAFF.

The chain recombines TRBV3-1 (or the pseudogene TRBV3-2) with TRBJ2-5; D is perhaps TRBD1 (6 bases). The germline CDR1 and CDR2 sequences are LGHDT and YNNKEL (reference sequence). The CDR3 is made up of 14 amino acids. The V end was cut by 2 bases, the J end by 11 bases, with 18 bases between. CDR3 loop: CASSQKGGRLGQYF. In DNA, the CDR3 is TGTGCCAGCAGCCAAAAAGGGGGACGGTTAGGGCAGTACTTC.

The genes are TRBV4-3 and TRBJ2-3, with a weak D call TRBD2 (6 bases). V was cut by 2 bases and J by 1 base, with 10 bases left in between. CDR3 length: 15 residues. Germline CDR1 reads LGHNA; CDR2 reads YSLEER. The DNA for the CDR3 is TGCGCCAGCAGCCAAACTGCTAGCGGCACAGATACGCAGTATTTT. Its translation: CASSQTASGTDTQYF.

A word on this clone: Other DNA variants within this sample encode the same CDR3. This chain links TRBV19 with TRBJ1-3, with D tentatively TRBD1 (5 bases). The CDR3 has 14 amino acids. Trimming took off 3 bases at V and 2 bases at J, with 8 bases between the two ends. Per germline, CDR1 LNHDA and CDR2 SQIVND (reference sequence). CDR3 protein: CASSISGTGNTIYF. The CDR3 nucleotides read TGTGCCAGTAGTATTTCAGGGACTGGAAACACCATATATTTT. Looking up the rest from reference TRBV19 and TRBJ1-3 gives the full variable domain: DGGITQSPKYLFRKEGQNVTLSCEQNLNHDAMYWYRQDPGQGLRLIYYSQIVNDFQKGDIAEGYSVSREKKESFPLTVTSAQKNPTAFYLCASSISGTGNTIYFGEGSWLTVV.

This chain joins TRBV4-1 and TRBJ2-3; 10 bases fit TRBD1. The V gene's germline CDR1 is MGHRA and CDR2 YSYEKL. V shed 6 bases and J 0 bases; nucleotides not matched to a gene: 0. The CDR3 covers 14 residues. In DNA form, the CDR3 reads TGCGCCAGCAGGGGACAGGGGAGCACAGATACGCAGTATTTT. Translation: CASRGQGSTDTQYF.

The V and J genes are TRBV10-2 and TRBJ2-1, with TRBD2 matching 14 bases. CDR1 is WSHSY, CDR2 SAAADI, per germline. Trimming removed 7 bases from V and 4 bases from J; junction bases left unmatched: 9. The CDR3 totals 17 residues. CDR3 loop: CASTDPGTSGGYNEQFF. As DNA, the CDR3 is TGCGCCAGCACCGACCCCGGGACTAGCGGGGGATACAATGAGCAGTTCTTC.

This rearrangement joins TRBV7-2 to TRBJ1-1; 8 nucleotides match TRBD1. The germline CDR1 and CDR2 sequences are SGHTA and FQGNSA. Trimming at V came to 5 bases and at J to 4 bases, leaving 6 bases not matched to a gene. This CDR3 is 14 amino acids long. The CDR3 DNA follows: TGTGCCAGCAGCCCCGGACAGGGAAGCACTGAAGCTTTCTTT. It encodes CASSPGQGSTEAFF.

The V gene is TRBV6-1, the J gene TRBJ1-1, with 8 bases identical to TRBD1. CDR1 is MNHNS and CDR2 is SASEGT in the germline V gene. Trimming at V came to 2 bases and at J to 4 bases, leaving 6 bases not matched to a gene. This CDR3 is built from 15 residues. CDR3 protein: CASSETRTGPTEAFF. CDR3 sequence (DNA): TGTGCCAGCAGTGAAACCCGGACAGGGCCCACTGAAGCTTTCTTT.